A selection of T cell receptor beta chains follows, all from one sample in a study of CD8 T cells in Susac syndrome. One entry per CDR3 protein, called by TCRdb with MiXCR from the immunoSEQ multiplex PCR reads. The sample contains about 120,000 distinct CDR3 sequences, approximately 90% of which appear only once. Sequenced sample: CD8+ T cells from PBMCs. The receptors shown here come from a human donor in good health. The CDR3 runs from the conserved cysteine through the conserved F or W. D genes are given only for firm matches. Rows give clone size only sometimes, using once, few, many, or a class for an expanded clone.

J gene: TRBJ2-5; D gene: -; V gene: TRBV9; clone size: -; CDR3 DNA: TGTGCCAGCAGCGGTGACGGGGCAGGGTTAAAAGAGACCCAGTACTTC; CDR3 protein: CASSGDGAGLKETQYF
J gene: TRBJ1-1; D gene: -; V gene: TRBV4-3; clone size: -; CDR3 DNA: TGCGCCAGCAGCGGACGACAAGGAGGTACTGAAGCTTTCTTT; CDR3 protein: CASSGRQGGTEAFF
J gene: TRBJ1-5; D gene: TRBD1; V gene: TRBV6-2/TRBV6-3; clone size: -; CDR3 DNA: TGTGCCAGCAATGACAGGGTTAATCAGCCCCAGCATTTT; CDR3 protein: CASNDRVNQPQHF
J gene: TRBJ1-1; D gene: -; V gene: TRBV29-1; clone size: -; CDR3 DNA: TGCAGCGCCGCGACCAGGATGAACACTGAAGCTTTCTTT; CDR3 protein: CSAATRMNTEAFF
J gene: TRBJ2-7; D gene: TRBD2; V gene: TRBV19; clone size: -; CDR3 DNA: TGTGCCAGTAGTACGGGACTAGCGGGGACCTACGAGCAGTACTTC; CDR3 protein: CASSTGLAGTYEQYF
J gene: TRBJ2-1; D gene: -; V gene: TRBV19; clone size: -; CDR3 DNA: TGTGCCAGTAGTGTCCGGGACCATTCCTACAATGAGCAGTTCTTC; CDR3 protein: CASSVRDHSYNEQFF
J gene: TRBJ2-7; D gene: TRBD1; V gene: TRBV19; clone size: -; CDR3 DNA: TGTGCCAGTAGTATATTCCCCGGACAGGGATCCTACGAGCAGTACTTC; CDR3 protein: CASSIFPGQGSYEQYF
J gene: TRBJ2-7; D gene: TRBD1; V gene: TRBV2; clone size: few; CDR3 DNA: TGTGCCAGCAGTGTAGGACAGGGGACCTACGAGCAGTACTTC; CDR3 protein: CASSVGQGTYEQYF
J gene: TRBJ2-2; D gene: -; V gene: TRBV4-1; clone size: -; CDR3 DNA: TGCGCCAGCAGCCCCGGGTCGACGAACACCGGGGAGCTGTTTTTT; CDR3 protein: CASSPGSTNTGELFF
J gene: TRBJ2-5; D gene: -; V gene: TRBV19; clone size: few; CDR3 DNA: TGTGCCAGCGGGGGCCAAGAGACCCAGTACTTC; CDR3 protein: CASGGQETQYF
J gene: TRBJ2-3; D gene: TRBD2; V gene: TRBV6-2/TRBV6-3; clone size: -; CDR3 DNA: TGTGCCAGCAAAACACTAGCGGGGGCCCGCACAGATACGCAGTATTTT; CDR3 protein: CASKTLAGARTDTQYF
J gene: TRBJ2-5; D gene: -; V gene: TRBV7-8; clone size: -; CDR3 DNA: TGTGCCAGCAGCCCGAAAAGACTAGAGGGGACGGAGACCCAGTACTTC; CDR3 protein: CASSPKRLEGTETQYF
J gene: TRBJ1-3; D gene: TRBD1; V gene: TRBV18; clone size: -; CDR3 DNA: TGTGCCAGCTCACCCTCGGGACAGCCTGGAAACACCATATATTTT; CDR3 protein: CASSPSGQPGNTIYF
J gene: TRBJ1-1; D gene: -; V gene: TRBV5-1; clone size: -; CDR3 DNA: TGCGCCAGCAGCTCCGAGCCGGGCGTTGCTGAAGCTTTCTTT; CDR3 protein: CASSSEPGVAEAFF